These 18 T cell receptor beta chains came from one sample sequenced in a study of T cell responses to AZD1222 COVID-19 vaccine. Clones were sequenced by immunoSEQ multiplex PCR, and TCRdb holds only the in-frame ones, with some missing. Of some 130,000 clones in the sample, 91% were seen once. The sequencing used peripheral blood, collected 28 days after the second AZD1222 dose. These receptors all stem from an adult who received the AZD1222 COVID-19 vaccine.

This clone was counted a single time. The chain joins TRBV20-1 to TRBJ2-5, with TRBD1 as a possible D gene (5 bases). Germline V lookup: CDR1 DFQATT, CDR2 SNEGSKA (reference sequence). The CDR3 spans 12 residues. V was cut by 3 bases and J by 7 bases, with 12 bases left in between. As DNA, the CDR3 is TGCAGTGCTAGTGACAGCCAGGGGACCCAGTACTTC. The encoded protein is CSASDSQGTQYF.

The CDR3 DNA sequence: TGTGCCACCCCCGTCCACTACGAGCAGTACGTC. This gives the protein CATPVHYEQYV. The chain has TRBV24-1 and TRBJ2-7; D gene uncertain. The germline V and J ends were trimmed by 9 bases and 3 bases, with 8 bases remaining between them. Germline lookup yields CDR1 KGHDR and CDR2 SFDVKD. CDR3 length: 11 amino acids.

The chain employs TRBV19 and TRBJ1-2; D might be TRBD1 (6 bases). The germline V gene encodes CDR1 LNHDA and CDR2 SQIVND (reference sequence). The CDR3 is 17 residues long. V was cut by 1 base and J by 5 bases, with 20 bases left in between. The CDR3, as DNA: TGTGCCAGTAGTATAGCGAACAGGGCGGTCTCGGGATATGGCTACACCTTC. Its protein product is CASSIANRAVSGYGYTF.

V usage is TRBV5-4 and J usage is TRBJ2-5, with TRBD2 matching 9 bases. CDR3 length equals 16 residues. Germline-derived CDR1 and CDR2 are SGHNT and YYREEE (reference sequence). After removal of 1 base from V and 4 bases from J, the junction contained 8 bases not matched to a gene. DNA for the CDR3: TGTGCCAGCAGCTTGACTTCGAGCGGGGGGAGAGAGACCCAGTACTTC. Protein: CASSLTSSGGRETQYF. The variable domain in full, with the rest retrieved from reference TRBV5-4 and TRBJ2-5, is ETGVTQSPTHLIKTRGQQVTLRCSSQSGHNTVSWYQQALGQGPQFIFQYYREEENGRGNFPPRFSGLQFPNYSSELNVNALELDDSALYLCASSLTSSGGRETQYFGPGTRLLVL.

V is TRBV3-1 (or the pseudogene TRBV3-2) and J is TRBJ2-4; TRBD2 matches 13 bases. This CDR3 contains 19 residues. Per the germline V gene, CDR1 is LGHDT and CDR2 is YNNKEL (reference sequence). V lost 0 bases and J lost 0; bases outside the gene matches: 5. CDR3 sequence: CASSQDQLAGGLAKNIQYF. In nucleotides, the CDR3 is TGTGCCAGCAGCCAAGATCAACTAGCGGGAGGGTTAGCCAAAAACATTCAGTACTTC.

The J gene is TRBJ1-2, the V gene TRBV28; D might be TRBD1 (6 bases). From germline, CDR1 is MDHEN and CDR2 SYDVKM. The CDR3 loop spans 15 amino acids. V was trimmed by 2 bases and J by 6 bases, leaving 16 bases between them. The CDR3 bases are TGTGCCAGCAGTTTACAGAGGGGGGTACTCCATGGCTACACCTTC. Protein sequence: CASSLQRGVLHGYTF.

V gene TRBV19 combines with J gene TRBJ1-5; D unresolved. The CDR3 is 18 residues long. V was cut by 3 bases and J by 2 bases, with 20 bases left in between. Germline CDR1 and CDR2: LNHDA and SQIVND (reference sequence). CDR3 in amino acids: CASSMYSRSSSGNQPQHF. CDR3 in DNA: TGTGCCAGTAGTATGTACAGTAGGTCGTCCTCAGGCAATCAGCCCCAGCATTTT.

The V and J genes are TRBV4-3 and TRBJ1-3; TRBD1 matches at 7 bases. Trimming removed 3 bases from V and 4 bases from J; junction bases left unmatched: 9. The CDR3 is made up of 16 amino acids. Germline lookup yields CDR1 LGHNA and CDR2 YSLEER. DNA for the CDR3: TGCGCCAGCAGCCAGAGCGACAGGGTGGCCGGAAACACCATATATTTT. It encodes CASSQSDRVAGNTIYF.

This clone was recorded once. V gene TRBV7-8 combines with J gene TRBJ1-4, with D hard to call. Germline values: CDR1 SGHVS, CDR2 FQNEAQ. The CDR3 is 14 residues long. Trimming took off 6 bases at V and 4 bases at J, with 12 bases between the two ends. Here the CDR3 reads CASSNQVDNEKLFF. In nucleotides, the CDR3 is TGTGCCAGCAGTAATCAGGTTGATAATGAAAAACTGTTTTTT. Full variable domain (outside the CDR3, taken from reference TRBV7-8 and TRBJ1-4): GAGVSQSPRYKVAKRGQDVALRCDPISGHVSLFWYQQALGQGPEFLTYFQNEAQLDKSGLPSDRFFAERPEGSVSTLKIQRTQQEDSAVYLCASSNQVDNEKLFFGSGTQLSVL.

The rearrangement uses TRBV28 and TRBJ1-5; 7 bases align to TRBD1. The CDR3 runs 12 residues. Losses at the gene ends were 4 bases for V and 11 bases for J; bases not matched to a gene: 5. In germline, CDR1 is MDHEN, CDR2 SYDVKM. CDR3 sequence reads: CASSSYRGTQHF. The CDR3, as DNA: TGTGCCAGCAGTTCTTACAGGGGTACCCAGCATTTT.

The chain links TRBV5-4 to TRBJ1-2; D ambiguous. The CDR3 sequence is 14 residues long. Germline V gives CDR1 SGHNT, CDR2 YYREEE (reference sequence). Trimming pared 0 bases from V and 8 bases from J, leaving 14 bases between. CDR3 in amino acids: CASSLAGVRTGYTF. The CDR3 nucleotides are TGTGCCAGCAGCTTGGCTGGGGTCAGGACCGGCTACACCTTC.

The V call is TRBV27, the J call TRBJ1-5; D is undetermined. V lost 2 bases to trimming and J lost 0 bases, with 8 bases between them. The CDR3 is 15 amino acids. Per the germline V gene, CDR1 is MNHEY and CDR2 is SMNVEV (reference sequence). DNA for the CDR3: TGTGCCAGCAGTTTAGTACCTAATAGCAATCAGCCCCAGCATTTT. It codes for CASSLVPNSNQPQHF.

V gene TRBV6-6 combines with J gene TRBJ1-1; D uncertain. Germline CDR1 and CDR2: MNHNY and SVGAGI (reference sequence). V lost 7 bases and J 4 bases, leaving 13 bases between the germline ends. The CDR3 runs 13 residues. CDR3: CASTPVAFTEAFF. The CDR3 DNA reads TGTGCCAGCACCCCGGTAGCCTTCACTGAAGCTTTCTTT.

This clone was observed a few times. This sequence joins TRBV20-1 and TRBJ2-1; 9 bases map to TRBD2. Germline values: CDR1 DFQATT, CDR2 SNEGSKA (reference sequence). With V trimmed by 3 bases and J by 9 bases, 6 bases remained unmatched. The CDR3 extends over 13 amino acids. In nucleotides, the CDR3 is TGCAGTGCTAGTGGCGGGGGGGCCTTTGAGCAGTTCTTC. It codes for CSASGGGAFEQFF.

This chain links TRBV19 with TRBJ2-7, with D possibly matching TRBD2 (6 bases). V gave up 5 bases and J gave up 3 bases, with 17 bases separating them. Germline CDR1 and CDR2: LNHDA and SQIVND (reference sequence). The CDR3 is 15 amino acids. The chain's CDR3 is CASSFGAAGYYEQYV. The CDR3 nucleotides read TGTGCCAGTAGTTTCGGGGCAGCGGGTTACTACGAGCAGTACGTC.

The V gene is TRBV21-1, the J gene TRBJ1-2. TRBV21-1 is shown as a pseudogene. The CDR3 loop spans 14 amino acids. This CDR3 reads CASSFLDVNYGYTF. The CDR3 region has the DNA TGTGCCAGCAGCTTCCTTGACGTGAACTATGGCTACACCTTC.

V gene TRBV12-3 or TRBV12-4 combines with J gene TRBJ1-1, with D uncertain. The CDR3 has 13 amino acids. Trimming left V 3 bases short and J 5 bases short, with 10 bases between. The CDR3 is CASSFGGRTEAFF. Here the CDR3 DNA reads TGTGCCAGCAGTTTTGGAGGGAGGACTGAAGCTTTCTTT.

This chain joins TRBV4-1 and TRBJ1-5, with TRBD1 as a possible D gene (6 bases). Germline CDR1 is MGHRA and CDR2 is YSYEKL. V dropped 5 bases and J dropped 1 base, with 15 bases sitting between them. The CDR3 contains 16 residues. CDR3 amino acids: CASSYLWGASNQPQHF. As DNA, the CDR3 is TGCGCCAGCAGCTATCTTTGGGGGGCAAGCAATCAGCCCCAGCATTTT.